The 8 T cell receptor beta chains given below trace back to one sample, sequenced in a study of cytomegalovirus exposure and HLA in healthy donors. The PCR used 60 Vbeta and 13 Jbeta primers. TCRdb keeps only in-frame clones here, not all; method: immunoSEQ multiplex PCR. The sample data list more than 40,000 clones. Source material: PBMCs. The receptors come from a middle-aged woman in good health and CMV-seronegative.

The rearrangement links TRBV4-3 to TRBJ1-2, with D maybe TRBD1 (6 bases). CDR3 length equals 15 residues. Per germline, CDR1 LGHNA and CDR2 YSLEER. Between the trimmed V and J ends, which lost 3 bases and 8 bases, there was a span of 19 bases. CDR3 sequence: CASSQGTPPTGGYTF. The CDR3 region has the DNA TGCGCCAGCAGCCAGGGGACACCCCCAACTGGGGGCTACACCTTC.

Note on this clone: At one boundary the junction diverges from the germline segment, which might be a read error. The V and J genes are TRBV7-7 and TRBJ1-1; D uncertain. Per the germline V gene, CDR1 is SSHAT and CDR2 is FNYEAQ (reference sequence). The length of the CDR3 is 18 residues. CDR3 region: CASSLAGLGRRANTEAFF. CDR3 coding DNA: TGTGCTAGCAGCTTAGCGGGGTTGGGGAGGAGGGCGAACACTGAAGCTTTCTTT.

The chain employs TRBV5-1 and TRBJ2-1; D unclear. From germline, CDR1 is SGHRS and CDR2 YFSETQ. This CDR3 contains 15 residues. V was cut by 4 bases and J by 5 bases, with 16 bases left in between. The CDR3 DNA reads as TGCGCCAGCAGCCCGACTGGCACCCCGGACAATGAGCAGTTCTTC. It yields the protein CASSPTGTPDNEQFF.

CDR3 nucleotides: TGCGCCAGCAGCACGGGACAGCACACAACCCCGAACACTGAAGCTTTCTTT. Amino acids: CASSTGQHTTPNTEAFF. The chain employs TRBV5-1 and TRBJ1-1; 7 bases are shared with TRBD1. Germline CDR1 SGHRS, CDR2 YFSETQ. Trimming took 4 bases from V and 1 from J; bases not matched to a gene: 13. This CDR3 is built from 17 residues.

The V call is TRBV9, the J call TRBJ2-3, with a tentative D call TRBD2 (7 bases). Germline lookup yields CDR1 SGDLS and CDR2 YYNGEE. The CDR3 extends over 16 amino acids. V lost 4 bases, J lost 2 bases, and 17 bases lay in between. The CDR3 spells CASSSGASGHTDTQYF. The CDR3 DNA follows: TGTGCCAGCAGCTCAGGGGCTAGCGGACACACAGATACGCAGTATTTT. The full variable domain, in which reference TRBV9 and TRBJ2-3 provide the parts outside the CDR3, is DSGVTQTPKHLITATGQRVTLRCSPRSGDLSVYWYQQSLDQGLQFLIQYYNGEERAKGNILERFSAQQFPDLHSELNLSSLELGDSALYFCASSSGASGHTDTQYFGPGTRLTVL.

CDR3 protein: CSVEDRRRFGYGYTF. The CDR3 coding sequence is TGCAGCGTTGAAGATCGGCGGAGGTTCGGCTATGGCTACACCTTC. This rearrangement joins TRBV29-1 to TRBJ1-2, with D uncertain. V dropped 0 bases and J dropped 4 bases, with 15 bases sitting between them. Germline CDR1 reads SQVTM; CDR2 reads ANQGSEA. This CDR3 has 15 residues.

This sequence joins TRBV19 and TRBJ2-3; 9 positions agree with TRBD1. From germline, CDR1 is LNHDA and CDR2 SQIVND (reference sequence). With 6 bases clipped from V and 3 bases from J, the junction kept 10 bases outside the gene matches. The CDR3 spans 16 residues. The CDR3 nucleotides read TGTGCCAGTAGCCCTTTTTCCGGGACAGGGACAGATACGCAGTATTTT. Residues: CASSPFSGTGTDTQYF.

The chain carries TRBV4-1 and TRBJ2-3, with 13 bases aligning to TRBD2. The CDR3 is made up of 16 amino acids. CDR1 is MGHRA, CDR2 YSYEKL, per germline. V trimming: 4 bases; J trimming: 2 bases; junction bases outside the gene matches: 3. The CDR3 here is CASSRLAGGNTDTQYF. The CDR3 DNA sequence: TGCGCCAGCAGCCGACTAGCGGGGGGAAACACAGATACGCAGTATTTT.